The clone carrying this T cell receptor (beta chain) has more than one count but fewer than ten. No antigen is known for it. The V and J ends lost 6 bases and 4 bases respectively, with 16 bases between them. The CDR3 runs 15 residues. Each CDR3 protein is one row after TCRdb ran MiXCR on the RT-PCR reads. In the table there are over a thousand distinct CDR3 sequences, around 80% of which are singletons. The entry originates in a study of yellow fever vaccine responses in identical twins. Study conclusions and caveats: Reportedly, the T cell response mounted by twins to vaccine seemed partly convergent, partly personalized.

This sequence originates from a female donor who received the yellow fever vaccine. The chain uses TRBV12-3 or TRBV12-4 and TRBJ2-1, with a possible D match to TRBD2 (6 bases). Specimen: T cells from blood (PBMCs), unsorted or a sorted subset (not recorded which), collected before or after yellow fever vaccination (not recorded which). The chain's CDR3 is CASSPIGGTYNEQFF. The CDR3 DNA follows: TGTGCCAGCAGCCCCATCGGGGGAACATACAATGAGCAGTTCTTC.